What follows are 21 T cell receptor beta chains derived from one specimen sequenced in a study of T cell repertoires in cytomegalovirus infection. MiXCR, applied by TCRdb to the reads, yields one record per CDR3 protein. The sample has 150,000 to 190,000 distinct CDR3 sequences; around 20% are singletons. Sequenced: PBMCs. The source of these receptors is a human donor in good health (CMV status not recorded). Some clones in this sample may be carry-over from other donors' samples.

This clonotype has a handful of counts. V and J are TRBV4-1 and TRBJ2-1; D not resolved. The germline gives CDR1 MGHRA, CDR2 YSYEKL. Trimming stripped 0 bases from V and 0 bases from J, with 15 bases between. There are 18 residues in the CDR3. The chain's CDR3 is CASSQESAVTFSYNEQFF. The CDR3 bases are TGCGCCAGCAGCCAAGAGTCAGCAGTCACATTCTCCTACAATGAGCAGTTCTTC.

This clonotype was counted between two and nine times. V is TRBV7-9 and J is TRBJ2-4, with D tentatively TRBD1 or TRBD2 (5 bases each). V lost 5 bases to trimming and J lost 6 bases, with 14 bases between them. This CDR3 contains 14 residues. The germline gives CDR1 SEHNR, CDR2 FQNEAQ (reference sequence). The CDR3 spells CASSPLWGTNIQYF. CDR3 nucleotides: TGTGCCAGCAGCCCTCTGTGGGGGACAAACATTCAGTACTTC.

This rearrangement joins TRBV4-2 to TRBJ1-1; possible D gene TRBD1, 5 bases. Germline values: CDR1 LGHNA, CDR2 YNFKEQ. The CDR3 is made up of 15 amino acids. Trimming took 0 bases from V and 2 from J, leaving 10 bases between them. The CDR3 nucleotides are TGTGCCAGCAGCCAAGAGGGGGGGATTAACACTGAAGCTTTCTTT. Translation gives CASSQEGGINTEAFF.

The table lists this clonotype with a few counts. The rearrangement links TRBV12-3 or TRBV12-4 to TRBJ2-7, with D possibly being TRBD1 (5 bases). Trimming pared 0 bases from V and 3 bases from J, leaving 9 bases between. The CDR3 spans 14 residues. The CDR3 bases are TGTGCCAGCAGTTTAGCCAGGGCTGACTACGAGCAGTACTTC. Amino acids: CASSLARADYEQYF.

CDR3 in amino acids: CASARQSSNQPQHF. CDR3 DNA: TGTGCCAGCGCTCGACAGTCAAGCAATCAGCCCCAGCATTTT. V and J are TRBV28 and TRBJ1-5, with a possible D match to TRBD1 (5 bases). With 8 bases removed from V and 1 base from J, the gap between germline ends came to 12 bases. Germline V gene data show CDR1 as MDHEN and CDR2 as SYDVKM. The CDR3 has 14 residues.

This clonotype was counted many times. This chain joins TRBV28 and TRBJ1-2; D not resolved. CDR3 length: 11 residues. Germline V CDR1 and CDR2: MDHEN, SYDVKM. V was shortened by 6 bases and J by 7 bases, with 9 bases between the two germline ends. The CDR3 reads CASSQEAGYTF. The CDR3 DNA follows: TGTGCCAGCAGCCAAGAGGCTGGCTACACCTTC.

This clonotype showed up many times. The chain carries TRBV6-1 and TRBJ1-2; the D gene is possibly TRBD1 (5 bases). This CDR3 contains 14 residues. Germline V gives CDR1 MNHNS, CDR2 SASEGT. V lost 2 bases and J lost 5, with 12 bases in between. CDR3 DNA sequence: TGTGCCAGCAGTGAAAGCGGTCAGGGTTATGGCTACACCTTC. It codes for CASSESGQGYGYTF.

The chain uses TRBV7-6 and TRBJ2-3; D perhaps matches TRBD1 (6 bases). This CDR3 comprises 15 residues. Germline V gene lookup returns CDR1 SGHVS and CDR2 FNYEAQ. Trimming cost V 2 bases and J 0 bases, with 9 bases left between them. The CDR3 protein is CASSLSRGSTDTQYF. CDR3 DNA sequence: TGTGCCAGCAGCTTATCGAGGGGGAGCACAGATACGCAGTATTTT.

This chain joins TRBV29-1 and TRBJ2-7, with D tentatively TRBD1 (6 bases). The germline V gene encodes CDR1 SQVTM and CDR2 ANQGSEA. The V gene lost 7 bases and the J gene lost 2 bases, with 15 bases spanning the gap. CDR3 size: 13 residues. CDR3 region: CSAVQGFPYEQYF. In DNA form, the CDR3 reads TGCAGCGCTGTACAGGGTTTCCCCTACGAGCAGTACTTC.

The chain has TRBV28 and TRBJ2-1; unclear D gene. The germline V and J ends were trimmed by 1 base and 6 bases, with 10 bases remaining between them. CDR1 is MDHEN, CDR2 SYDVKM, per germline. This CDR3 is built from 14 residues. The CDR3 spells CASSLLAGRNEQFF. The CDR3 nucleotides are TGTGCCAGCAGTTTATTAGCAGGCCGCAATGAGCAGTTCTTC.

The chain carries TRBV11-2 and TRBJ2-2, with D maybe TRBD1 (7 bases). The CDR3 has 13 residues. The V end lost 2 bases, the J end lost 7 bases, and 8 bases lay between the germline ends. Germline V gives CDR1 SGHAT, CDR2 FQNNGV. The CDR3, as DNA: TGTGCCAGCAGCTTACAGGGGGGCGGGGAGCTGTTTTTT. Translation gives CASSLQGGGELFF.

In this sample, this clonotype turned up once. In nucleotides, the CDR3 is TGTGCCAGCAGTTTCTCAGACGACTACGAGCAGTACTTC. Translation gives CASSFSDDYEQYF. The V gene is TRBV28, the J gene TRBJ2-7; no clear D. V lost 3 bases to trimming and J lost 3 bases, with 9 bases between them. Looked up from germline, CDR1 is MDHEN and CDR2 is SYDVKM. The CDR3 contains 13 residues. The whole variable domain, filled in from reference TRBV28 and TRBJ2-7, reads DVKVTQSSRYLVKRTGEKVFLECVQDMDHENMFWYRQDPGLGLRLIYFSYDVKMKEKGDIPEGYSVSREKKERFSLILESASTNQTSMYLCASSFSDDYEQYFGPGTRLTVT.

In its sample, this clonotype was seen a few times. The genes are TRBV28 and TRBJ2-7; D may correspond to TRBD1 or TRBD2 (5 bases each). Trimming removed 6 bases from V and 0 bases from J, with 30 bases in between. This CDR3 has 20 amino acids. Germline-derived CDR1 and CDR2 are MDHEN and SYDVKM. In nucleotides, the CDR3 is TGTGCCAGCAGGAACGGGCAGGGAGTCTTCACCACCTCGAGCTCCTACGAGCAGTACTTC. This translates into CASRNGQGVFTTSSSYEQYF. The complete variable domain, with remaining parts taken from reference TRBV28 and TRBJ2-7, reads DVKVTQSSRYLVKRTGEKVFLECVQDMDHENMFWYRQDPGLGLRLIYFSYDVKMKEKGDIPEGYSVSREKKERFSLILESASTNQTSMYLCASRNGQGVFTTSSSYEQYFGPGTRLTVT.

V usage is TRBV10-3 and J usage is TRBJ2-2, with 13 bases fitting TRBD2. Germline V CDR1 and CDR2: ENHRY, SYGVKD. J was trimmed by 6 bases and V by 7 bases; bases with no gene match: 8. CDR3 size: 16 residues. As DNA, the CDR3 is TGTGCCATCACAGGGACTAGCGGGAAGTACGCCGGGGAGCTGTTTTTT. This gives the protein CAITGTSGKYAGELFF.

A few counts support this clonotype. The chain is built from TRBV28 and TRBJ2-6; the D is unclear. The CDR3 contains 17 residues. V was trimmed by 1 base and J by 0 bases, leaving 10 bases between them. From germline, CDR1 is MDHEN and CDR2 SYDVKM. CDR3 residues: CASSLFRLGSGANVLTF. CDR3 sequence (DNA): TGTGCCAGCAGTTTATTTCGGCTGGGCTCTGGGGCCAACGTCCTGACTTTC.

The rearrangement links TRBV9 to TRBJ2-1; no clear D gene. The V end lost 2 bases, the J end lost 4 bases, and 7 bases lay between the germline ends. The CDR3 extends over 13 amino acids. CDR1 and CDR2 (germline): SGDLS, YYNGEE. The CDR3 nucleotides read TGTGCCAGCAGCGTGGACGGGTACAATGAGCAGTTCTTC. Residues: CASSVDGYNEQFF.

This sequence joins TRBV20-1 and TRBJ2-7; no clear D. The V end was cut by 3 bases, the J end by 4 bases, with 10 bases between. Germline assignment: CDR1 DFQATT and CDR2 SNEGSKA (reference sequence). The CDR3 length is 12 residues. The CDR3 DNA reads TGCAGTGCTAGCCGGAAAAGGTACGAGCAGTACTTC. Translating it yields CSASRKRYEQYF.

The chain joins TRBV28 to TRBJ2-7; maybe TRBD2 (5 bases). From germline, CDR1 is MDHEN and CDR2 SYDVKM. The CDR3 runs to 14 residues. Trimming stripped 7 bases from V and 3 bases from J, with 16 bases between. In nucleotides, the CDR3 is TGTGCCAGCACCCCCCCGGGATCGGGCTACGAGCAGTACTTC. Protein sequence: CASTPPGSGYEQYF.

V and J are TRBV7-3 and TRBJ1-1; 7 nucleotides agree with TRBD1. Germline V gene lookup returns CDR1 SGHTA and CDR2 FQGTGA. J lost 3 bases, V lost 3 bases, and 7 bases had no gene match. This CDR3 has 15 amino acids. CDR3 in amino acids: CASSFLRDRHTEAFF. The DNA of the CDR3 is TGTGCCAGCAGCTTTCTTCGGGACAGACACACTGAAGCTTTCTTT.

This chain connects TRBV12-3 or TRBV12-4 to TRBJ2-7, with D unresolved. This CDR3 has 12 amino acids. V lost 6 bases to trimming and J lost 4 bases, with 10 bases between them. The CDR3 protein is CASSQYEYEQYF. The CDR3 DNA reads TGTGCCAGCAGCCAGTACGAGTACGAGCAGTACTTC.

The chain is built from TRBV15 and TRBJ1-2, with TRBD1 as a possible D gene (6 bases). Looked up from germline, CDR1 is LNHNV and CDR2 is YYDKDF (reference sequence). The CDR3 is made up of 13 amino acids. Trimming shortened V by 1 base and J by 8 bases, and 11 bases separated the two germline ends. The CDR3 nucleotides read TGTGCCACCAGCAGAGGGGGGGGCGGAGGCTACACCTTC. Translated: CATSRGGGGGYTF.